This T cell receptor beta chain is drawn from a study of human T cells and chemical hapten exposure listed by TCRdb under 2021. Turning to the overall study: For sensitization, 2% DPC in acetone was applied to a roughly 2 cm by roughly 2 cm area of upper inner arm skin. Blood samples were taken from patients before sensitization (week 0) and at 2, 6 and about 24 weeks after DPC sensitization. The libraries were sequenced as a pool, and the TCR yield per sample differed mostly because of small variations in library volumes within the pool. Blood for TCR sequencing was provided by twenty-nine alopecia patients at one to four time points (pre-sensitization, 2, 6 and 24 weeks). Weekly therapeutic DPC doses were additionally applied to the scalp of patients throughout the approximately 23-week study period. Peripheral blood TCR repertoire changes were tracked in vivo in alopecia patients during primary and secondary sensitization to the hapten diphenylcyclopropenone (DPC). Patch testing on the upper back used Finn chambers containing 0.01% DPC, with scoring done after 6 days according to International Contact Dermatitis Research Group standards. The mostly female patient cohort included alopecia areata with under or over 50% scalp involvement, alopecia totalis and alopecia universalis. Points the paper makes about the study in general: A positive correlation was found between the number of PT1 expanded TCRs and patch test score, with significance reached at thresholds 8, 16 and 32 but not 4. Repeated subsampling changed both the strength of the expansion versus patch-test correlation and the threshold at which the correlation became significant. Compared with pre-sensitization or healthy control sets, expanded TCRs formed significantly more large CDR3 similarity clusters, which is consistent with antigen-driven responses. Because all patients had alopecia, a presumed autoimmune disease, the immune response of the patients might differ from that of healthy individuals. The number of TCRs above 1 in 1000 frequency did not change with DPC sensitization; there was no evidence of global repertoire structure alterations.

This clonotype was observed at least ten times. Its antigen target is currently unknown. No base qualities exist here, and no much larger clone lies one base off it. Receptor amplification or capture employed RACE. Sequencing was carried out with a NextSeq 500. Library preparation attached unique molecular identifiers to individual cDNA molecules for quantitative, reproducible TCR counting. Both TCR alpha and TCR beta chains were sequenced from each blood RNA sample. Under the source paper's analysis protocol: Samples had a median of roughly 91,000 TCRs, with a range from roughly 20,000 to 690,600. V, J and CDR3 annotation of the TCR reads was performed with the Decombinator software suite. Every sample was subsampled to the same number of TCRs (28,000) for the PS versus PT1 abundance plots. Expanded TCRs were defined as absent before sensitization and observed at least eight times at the 2-week time point. The public reads were quality trimmed at Q25 with fastp and then assembled into clones with MiXCR by TCRdb, keeping productive beta chains. When rows share a CDR3 protein, they turn into one entry using the most common DNA and genes. The V and J calls follow TCRdb's processing rather than the paper's. Counted in this sample were 350,000 or so distinct CDR3 sequences; around 6.9% of them appeared once. Jointly, the top ten make up more than 7% of the sample.

The time point label of this sample denotes: patch test 1, 2 weeks after DPC sensitization. Interpreted using the paper, the treatment or condition label stands for: therapeutic diphenylcyclopropenone sensitization with weekly scalp DPC. At each patch-test visit, blood was drawn before the patch test was applied. Eligible patients were aged 18 to 70, diagnosed with alopecia, deemed suitable for DPC therapy, and excluded if pregnant. Total RNA was isolated from unfractionated whole blood collected in Tempus Blood RNA tubes. Sequenced material: whole blood, taken in connection with sensitization to the hapten diphenylcyclopropenone (DPC). The receptor's source is a woman younger than 30 with alopecia areata. Some clones in this sample may be carry-over from other donors' samples.

The DNA reads as follows: TGCGCCAGCAGCCAAGCCTTCCCGGGAGTCAGCACAGATACGCAGTATTTT. This encodes CASSQAFPGVSTDTQYF. This receptor chain uses TRBV4-3 and TRBJ2-3, and the D gene may be TRBD2, 6 bases matching. V loses 1 base of germline sequence and J loses 0 bases, and the interval between the two ends is 14 bases. Counted from cysteine to phenylalanine, this CDR3 has 17 amino acids. Solely the CDR3 DNA is kept, with 51 bases framed from the first base. According to the germline V gene, CDR1 reads LGHNA and CDR2 reads YSLEER.